This TCR beta chain was sequenced in a study of T cells in Graves' hyperthyroidism and ophthalmopathy. It was RNA transcripts that yielded the amplified TCR beta CDR3 regions. HTBI primers were used for first-round RT-PCR of the TCR CDR3. TCRdb reanalysed the multiplex PCR reads using MiXCR and keeps one entry per CDR3 protein. The repertoire holds some 300,000 distinct CDR3 sequences, roughly 20% seen once, with less than 40% in the top ten. This clonotype has at least ten counts. This CDR3 region has 12 residues. Per the germline V gene, CDR1 is LGHDT and CDR2 is YNNKEL (reference sequence). V was cut by 10 bases and J by 0 bases, with 7 bases left in between.

The sequenced sample was blood. The receptor comes from a man aged 45-60 years with Graves' ophthalmopathy. The chain carries TRBV3-1 and TRBJ2-4; perhaps TRBD1 as D (5 bases). CDR3 sequence reads: CATGPAKNIQYF. In DNA, the CDR3 is TGTGCCACAGGGCCAGCCAAAAACATTCAGTACTTC.